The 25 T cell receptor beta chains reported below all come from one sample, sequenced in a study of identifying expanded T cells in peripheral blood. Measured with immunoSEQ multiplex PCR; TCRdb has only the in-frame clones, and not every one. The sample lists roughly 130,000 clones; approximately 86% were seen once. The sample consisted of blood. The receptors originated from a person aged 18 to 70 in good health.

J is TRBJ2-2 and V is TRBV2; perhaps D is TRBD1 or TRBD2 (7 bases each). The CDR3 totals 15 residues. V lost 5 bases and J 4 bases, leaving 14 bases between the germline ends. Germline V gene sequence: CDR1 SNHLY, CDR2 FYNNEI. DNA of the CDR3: TGTGCCAGCAGTCCCCCAGGGGGGGGCACCGGGGAGCTGTTTTTT. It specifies CASSPPGGGTGELFF.

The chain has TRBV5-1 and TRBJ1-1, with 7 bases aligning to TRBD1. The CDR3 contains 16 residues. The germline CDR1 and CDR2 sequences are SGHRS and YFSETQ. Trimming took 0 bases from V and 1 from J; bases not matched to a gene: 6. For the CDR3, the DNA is TGCGCCAGCAGCTTGGCCGGGACAGTGAGGAACACTGAAGCTTTCTTT. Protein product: CASSLAGTVRNTEAFF.

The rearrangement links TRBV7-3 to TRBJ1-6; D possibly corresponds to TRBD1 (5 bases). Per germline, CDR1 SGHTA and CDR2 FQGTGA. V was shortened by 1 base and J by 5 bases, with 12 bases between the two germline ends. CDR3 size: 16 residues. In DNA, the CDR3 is TGTGCCAGCAGCTTAAACTCGGGACGAAATAATTCACCCCTCCACTTT. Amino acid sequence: CASSLNSGRNNSPLHF.

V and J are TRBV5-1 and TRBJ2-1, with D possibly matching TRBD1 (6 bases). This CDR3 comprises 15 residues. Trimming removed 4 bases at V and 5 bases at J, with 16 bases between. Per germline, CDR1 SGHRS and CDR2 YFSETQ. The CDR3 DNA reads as TGCGCCAGCAGCGTAACAGGGTCCCTAGACAATGAGCAGTTCTTC. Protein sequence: CASSVTGSLDNEQFF.

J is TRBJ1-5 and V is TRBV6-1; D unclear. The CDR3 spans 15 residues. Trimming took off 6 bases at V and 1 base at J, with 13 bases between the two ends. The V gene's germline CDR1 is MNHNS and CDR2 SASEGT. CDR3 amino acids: CASSQAPDSNQPQHF. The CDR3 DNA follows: TGTGCCAGCAGCCAAGCCCCGGACAGCAATCAGCCCCAGCATTTT.

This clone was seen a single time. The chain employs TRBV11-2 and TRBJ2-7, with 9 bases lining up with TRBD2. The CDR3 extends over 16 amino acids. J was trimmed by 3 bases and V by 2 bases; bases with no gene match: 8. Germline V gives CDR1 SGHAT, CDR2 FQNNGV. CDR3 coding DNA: TGTGCCAGCAGCTTAAGTCGGACTAGCGCAGGCTACGAGCAGTACTTC. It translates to CASSLSRTSAGYEQYF.

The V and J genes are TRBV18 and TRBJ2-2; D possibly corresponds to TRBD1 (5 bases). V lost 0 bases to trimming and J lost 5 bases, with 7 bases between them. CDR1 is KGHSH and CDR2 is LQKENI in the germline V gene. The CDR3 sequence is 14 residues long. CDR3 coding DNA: TGTGCCAGCTCACCACCATCAGGGACCGGGGAGCTGTTTTTT. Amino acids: CASSPPSGTGELFF. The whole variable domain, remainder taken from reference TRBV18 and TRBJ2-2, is NAGVMQNPRHLVRRRGQEARLRCSPMKGHSHVYWYRQLPEEGLKFMVYLQKENIIDESGMPKERFSAEFPKEGPSILRIQQVVRGDSAAYFCASSPPSGTGELFFGEGSRLTVL.

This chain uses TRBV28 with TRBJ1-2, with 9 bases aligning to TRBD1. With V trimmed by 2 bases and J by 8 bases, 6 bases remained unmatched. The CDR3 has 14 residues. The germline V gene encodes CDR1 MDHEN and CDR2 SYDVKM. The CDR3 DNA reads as TGTGCCAGCAGTTTACTGGGACAGGGCGGAGGCTACACCTTC. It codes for CASSLLGQGGGYTF.

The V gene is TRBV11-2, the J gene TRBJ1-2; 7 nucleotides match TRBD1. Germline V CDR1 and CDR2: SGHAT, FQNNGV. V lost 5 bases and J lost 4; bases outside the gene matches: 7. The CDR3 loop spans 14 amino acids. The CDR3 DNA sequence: TGTGCCAGCAGCCGTACAGGGGACGGCTATGGCTACACCTTC. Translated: CASSRTGDGYGYTF. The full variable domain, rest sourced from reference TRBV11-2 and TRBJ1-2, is EAGVAQSPRYKIIEKRQSVAFWCNPISGHATLYWYQQILGQGPKLLIQFQNNGVVDDSQLPKDRFSAERLKGVDSTLKIQPAKLEDSAVYLCASSRTGDGYGYTFGSGTRLTVV.

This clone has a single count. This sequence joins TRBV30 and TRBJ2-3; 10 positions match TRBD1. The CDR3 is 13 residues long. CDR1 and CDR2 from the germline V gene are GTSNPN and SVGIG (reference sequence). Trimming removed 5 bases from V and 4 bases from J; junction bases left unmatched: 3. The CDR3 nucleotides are TGTGCCTGGGGGACAGGGGTAGCAGATACGCAGTATTTT. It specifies CAWGTGVADTQYF.

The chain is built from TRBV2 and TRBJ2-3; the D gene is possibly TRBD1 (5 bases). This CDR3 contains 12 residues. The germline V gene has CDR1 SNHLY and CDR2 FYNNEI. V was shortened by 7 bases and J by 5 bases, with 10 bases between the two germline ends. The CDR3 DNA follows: TGTGCCAGCAAGCAGGGTGGAGATACGCAGTATTTT. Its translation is CASKQGGDTQYF.

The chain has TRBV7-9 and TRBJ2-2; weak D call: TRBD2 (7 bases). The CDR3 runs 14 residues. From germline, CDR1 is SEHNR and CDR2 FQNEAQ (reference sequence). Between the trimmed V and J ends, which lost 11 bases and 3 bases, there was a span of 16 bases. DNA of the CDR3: TGTGCCCCAGGCCGCGGGGGCGACACCGGGGAGCTGTTTTTT. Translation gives CAPGRGGDTGELFF.

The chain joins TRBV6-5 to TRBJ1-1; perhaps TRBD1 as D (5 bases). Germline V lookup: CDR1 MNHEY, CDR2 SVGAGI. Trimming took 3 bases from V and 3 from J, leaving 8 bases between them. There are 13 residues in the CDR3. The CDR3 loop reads CASSYMGDTEAFF. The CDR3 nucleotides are TGTGCCAGCAGTTATATGGGGGACACTGAAGCTTTCTTT.

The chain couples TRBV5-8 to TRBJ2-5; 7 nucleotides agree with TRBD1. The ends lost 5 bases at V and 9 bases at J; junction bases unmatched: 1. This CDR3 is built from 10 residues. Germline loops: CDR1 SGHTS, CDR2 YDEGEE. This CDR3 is CASRGTAQYF. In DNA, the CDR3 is TGTGCCAGCAGAGGGACAGCCCAGTACTTC.

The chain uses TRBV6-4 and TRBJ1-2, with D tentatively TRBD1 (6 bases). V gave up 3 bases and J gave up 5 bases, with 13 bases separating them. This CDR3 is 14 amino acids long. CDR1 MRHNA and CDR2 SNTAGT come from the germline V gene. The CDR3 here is CASSEGSGQYGYTF. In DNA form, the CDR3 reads TGTGCCAGCAGTGAAGGGAGCGGACAGTATGGCTACACCTTC.

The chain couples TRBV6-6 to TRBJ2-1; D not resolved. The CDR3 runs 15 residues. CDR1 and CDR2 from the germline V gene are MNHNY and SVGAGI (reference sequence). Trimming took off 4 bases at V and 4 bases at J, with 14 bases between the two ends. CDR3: CASSWAAREYNEQFF. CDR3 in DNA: TGTGCCAGCAGTTGGGCGGCACGAGAATACAATGAGCAGTTCTTC.

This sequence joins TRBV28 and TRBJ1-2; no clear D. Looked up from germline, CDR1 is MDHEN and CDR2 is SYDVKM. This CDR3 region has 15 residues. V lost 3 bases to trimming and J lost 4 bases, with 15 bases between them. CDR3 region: CASSLKGIRLYGYTF. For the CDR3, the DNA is TGTGCCAGCAGTTTGAAGGGCATAAGACTCTATGGCTACACCTTC.

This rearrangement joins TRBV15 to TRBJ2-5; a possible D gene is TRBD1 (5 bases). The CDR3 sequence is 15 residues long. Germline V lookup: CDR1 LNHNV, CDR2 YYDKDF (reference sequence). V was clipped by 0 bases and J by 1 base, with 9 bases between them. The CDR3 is CATSRDRQTQETQYF. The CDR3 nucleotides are TGTGCCACCAGCAGAGATCGACAGACCCAAGAGACCCAGTACTTC. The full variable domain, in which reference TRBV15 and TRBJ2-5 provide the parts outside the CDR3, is DAMVIQNPRYQVTQFGKPVTLSCSQTLNHNVMYWYQQKSSQAPKLLFHYYDKDFNNEADTPDNFQSRRPNTSFCFLDIRSPGLGDTAMYLCATSRDRQTQETQYFGPGTRLLVL.

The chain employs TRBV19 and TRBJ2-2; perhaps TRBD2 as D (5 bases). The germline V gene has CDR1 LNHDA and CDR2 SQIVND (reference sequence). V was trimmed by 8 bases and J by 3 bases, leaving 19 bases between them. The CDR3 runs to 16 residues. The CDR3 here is CASAPPGKSHTGELFF. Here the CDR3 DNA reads TGTGCCAGTGCTCCCCCGGGAAAGTCTCACACCGGGGAGCTGTTTTTT.

Written as DNA, the CDR3 is TGCGCCAGCAAGGCTAGCGCCCAAGAGACCCAGTACTTC. It encodes CASKASAQETQYF. The genes are TRBV10-2 and TRBJ2-5; D might be TRBD2 (6 bases). Germline CDR1 reads WSHSY; CDR2 reads SAAADI. Trimming pared 7 bases from V and 1 base from J, leaving 10 bases between. The CDR3 covers 13 residues.

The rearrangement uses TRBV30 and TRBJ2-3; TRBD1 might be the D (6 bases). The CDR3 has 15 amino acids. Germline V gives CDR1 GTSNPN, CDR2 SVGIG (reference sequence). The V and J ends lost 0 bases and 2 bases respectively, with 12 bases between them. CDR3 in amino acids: CAWSVRGGSTDTQYF. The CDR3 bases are TGTGCCTGGAGTGTACGAGGGGGATCCACAGATACGCAGTATTTT.

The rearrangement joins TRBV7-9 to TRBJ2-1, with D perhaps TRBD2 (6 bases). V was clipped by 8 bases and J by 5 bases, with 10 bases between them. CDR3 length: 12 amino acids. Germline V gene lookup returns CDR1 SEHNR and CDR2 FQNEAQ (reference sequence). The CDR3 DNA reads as TGTGCCAGCGGATGGGGGGACAATGAGCAGTTCTTC. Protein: CASGWGDNEQFF.

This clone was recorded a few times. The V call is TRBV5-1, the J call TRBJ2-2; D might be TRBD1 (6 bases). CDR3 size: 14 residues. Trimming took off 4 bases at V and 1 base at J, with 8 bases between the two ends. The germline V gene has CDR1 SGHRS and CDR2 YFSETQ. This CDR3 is CASSRDMNTGELFF. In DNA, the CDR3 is TGCGCCAGCAGCCGGGACATGAACACCGGGGAGCTGTTTTTT.

The CDR3 loop is CASSLAGRAGSYEQYF. The CDR3 region has the DNA TGCGCCAGCAGCTTGGCCGGGAGGGCAGGCTCCTACGAGCAGTACTTC. The J gene is TRBJ2-7, the V gene TRBV5-1; TRBD2 matches 8 bases. Germline loops: CDR1 SGHRS, CDR2 YFSETQ. V trimming: 0 bases; J trimming: 0 bases; junction bases outside the gene matches: 5. The CDR3 is made up of 16 amino acids.

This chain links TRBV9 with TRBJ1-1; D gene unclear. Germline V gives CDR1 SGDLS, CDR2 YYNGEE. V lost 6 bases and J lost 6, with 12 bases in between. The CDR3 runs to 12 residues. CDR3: CASTPGGSEAFF. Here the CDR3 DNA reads TGTGCCAGCACCCCTGGCGGGTCTGAAGCTTTCTTT.